These 27 T cell receptor beta chains share one sample of origin, sequenced in a study of T-cell reconstitution after alpha-beta-depleted transplantation in children. Unique molecular identifiers were built into the TCRbeta library. Each CDR3 protein is one row after TCRdb ran MiXCR on the PCR reads. The table lists around 340,000 distinct CDR3 sequences, about 14% of them singletons, with 3.5% to 4.5% in the top ten. Specimen: PBMCs, collected from the stem cell graft. These receptors were obtained from a human donor who donated a stem cell graft to a child with Fanconi anemia.

This clonotype was seen a few times. The chain links TRBV9 to TRBJ2-1; 9 bases map to TRBD2. CDR1 is SGDLS and CDR2 is YYNGEE in the germline V gene. V lost 5 bases and J lost 6; bases outside the gene matches: 9. CDR3 size: 15 residues. The chain's CDR3 is CASSVSGGPFNEQFF. CDR3 nucleotides: TGTGCCAGCAGTGTAAGCGGGGGGCCTTTCAATGAGCAGTTCTTC.

This clonotype has at least ten counts. The chain carries TRBV19 and TRBJ1-5, with TRBD1 matching over 7 bases. V shed 9 bases and J 0 bases; nucleotides not matched to a gene: 2. This CDR3 has 13 amino acids. The germline CDR1 and CDR2 sequences are LNHDA and SQIVND (reference sequence). The CDR3 here is CASGTDSNQPQHF. The CDR3 DNA is TGTGCCAGCGGGACAGATAGCAATCAGCCCCAGCATTTT.

This clonotype turned up a few times. The V gene is TRBV5-1, the J gene TRBJ2-3, with D unresolved. The length of the CDR3 is 14 residues. The V end was cut by 5 bases, the J end by 6 bases, with 16 bases between. Germline V gene data show CDR1 as SGHRS and CDR2 as YFSETQ. CDR3 amino acids: CASSSVLSGDTQYF. The CDR3 DNA reads TGCGCCAGCAGTTCGGTGTTGTCCGGGGATACGCAGTATTTT.

This clonotype was observed a handful of times. This sequence joins TRBV12-3 or TRBV12-4 and TRBJ1-5, with 9 nucleotides matching TRBD1. This CDR3 region has 18 residues. The trim removed 3 bases at V and 0 bases at J, leaving 9 bases unmatched. This CDR3 is CASSFKGQGVYSNQPQHF. CDR3 coding DNA: TGTGCCAGCAGTTTTAAGGGACAGGGAGTCTATAGCAATCAGCCCCAGCATTTT.

V is TRBV6-1 and J is TRBJ1-2; 7 bases match TRBD1. Germline values: CDR1 MNHNS, CDR2 SASEGT. This CDR3 contains 14 residues. V lost 6 bases, J lost 4 bases, and 8 bases stayed unmatched. The CDR3 coding sequence is TGTGCCAGCAGGGGTCGGGACAGAGGCTATGGCTACACCTTC. Translating gives CASRGRDRGYGYTF.

For the CDR3, the DNA is TGCAGTGCTAGAGATAGGCAGGGGAGACAGCCCCAGCATTTT. As protein: CSARDRQGRQPQHF. The rearrangement joins TRBV20-1 to TRBJ1-5; the D gene is possibly TRBD1 (6 bases). Between the trimmed V and J ends, which lost 0 bases and 7 bases, there was a span of 13 bases. This CDR3 comprises 14 residues. Germline loops: CDR1 DFQATT, CDR2 SNEGSKA (reference sequence).

This clonotype appeared a few times. This CDR3 is CASSLTRDRINEKLFF. CDR3 in DNA: TGCGCCAGCAGCCTTACGAGGGACAGGATTAATGAAAAACTGTTTTTT. The rearrangement links TRBV4-3 to TRBJ1-4, with 8 nucleotides matching TRBD1. CDR3 length: 16 residues. Germline CDR1 is LGHNA and CDR2 is YSLEER. J lost 4 bases, V lost 4 bases, and 8 bases had no gene match.

This chain connects TRBV11-2 to TRBJ1-1; D perhaps matches TRBD1 (6 bases). With 3 bases removed from V and 0 bases from J, the gap between germline ends came to 8 bases. The germline V gene encodes CDR1 SGHAT and CDR2 FQNNGV. This CDR3 spans 14 amino acids. The CDR3 coding sequence is TGTGCCAGCAGCTTGGACAGCGTGAACACTGAAGCTTTCTTT. This gives the protein CASSLDSVNTEAFF.

This clonotype was picked up a small number of times. The V and J genes are TRBV5-6 and TRBJ1-1; D is ambiguous. The length of the CDR3 is 13 residues. V gave up 0 bases and J gave up 8 bases, with 11 bases separating them. Germline V gene sequence: CDR1 SGHDT, CDR2 YYEEEE. In DNA form, the CDR3 reads TGTGCCAGCAGCTTGGGGTACGGGGTGGAAGCTTTCTTT. It is translated as CASSLGYGVEAFF.

This clonotype was counted only a few times. The chain is built from TRBV27 and TRBJ1-6; D gene uncertain. Germline CDR1 MNHEY, CDR2 SMNVEV (reference sequence). V lost 0 bases and J lost 9, with 12 bases in between. The length of the CDR3 is 15 residues. The CDR3 coding sequence is TGTGCCAGCAGTTTATCGATCGGGAGCGCTTCACCCCTCCACTTT. It yields the protein CASSLSIGSASPLHF.

This clonotype occurred many times. The V gene is TRBV11-2, the J gene TRBJ2-3; 7 bases are shared with TRBD2. Germline loops: CDR1 SGHAT, CDR2 FQNNGV. V lost 5 bases and J lost 5; bases outside the gene matches: 10. This CDR3 has 15 residues. CDR3: CASSHPRAGRDTQYF. The CDR3 nucleotides read TGTGCCAGCAGCCATCCCCGAGCGGGGCGAGATACGCAGTATTTT.

V gene TRBV5-5 combines with J gene TRBJ1-1, with D perhaps matching TRBD1 (5 bases). V was clipped by 2 bases and J by 0 bases, with 20 bases between them. Germline loops: CDR1 SGHKS, CDR2 YYEKEE (reference sequence). This CDR3 has 18 residues. The CDR3: CASSFPRSSGFMNTEAFF. DNA of the CDR3: TGTGCCAGCAGCTTTCCTCGAAGTTCAGGGTTCATGAACACTGAAGCTTTCTTT.

The CDR3: CSAKGTESGNTIYF. DNA for the CDR3: TGCAGTGCTAAAGGGACGGAATCTGGAAACACCATATATTTT. The chain combines TRBV20-1 with TRBJ1-3; maybe TRBD1 (5 bases). V shed 4 bases and J shed 1 base, with 11 bases lying between them. CDR1 DFQATT and CDR2 SNEGSKA come from the germline V gene (reference sequence). The CDR3 length is 14 residues.

This clonotype was found many times. The rearrangement joins TRBV29-1 to TRBJ1-1; 8 bases agree with TRBD1. The germline gives CDR1 SQVTM, CDR2 ANQGSEA. This CDR3 spans 11 amino acids. CDR3 in DNA: TGCTGTACCTCCGGGACAGGTGAAGCTTTCTTT. Translating it yields CCTSGTGEAFF.

The chain links TRBV20-1 to TRBJ1-1, with 11 bases that match TRBD1. The CDR3 covers 13 residues. V lost 3 bases, J lost 10 bases, and 7 bases stayed unmatched. Per germline, CDR1 DFQATT and CDR2 SNEGSKA (reference sequence). The CDR3, as DNA: TGCAGTGCTAGTTGGACAGGGGGCAGGGGAGCTTTCTTT. It yields the protein CSASWTGGRGAFF.

V gene TRBV29-1 combines with J gene TRBJ2-3; D gene unclear. This CDR3 is built from 14 residues. In germline, CDR1 is SQVTM, CDR2 ANQGSEA. Trimming shortened V by 4 bases and J by 1 base, and 12 bases separated the two germline ends. In nucleotides, the CDR3 is TGCAGCGTTGGTGATCCCCCCGGCACAGATACGCAGTATTTT. This gives the protein CSVGDPPGTDTQYF.

This clonotype has at least ten counts. The V call is TRBV10-3, the J call TRBJ1-1, with TRBD1 identical over 7 bases. Germline lookup yields CDR1 ENHRY and CDR2 SYGVKD. Unmatched junction bases numbered 5, after V lost 9 bases and J lost 1 base. The CDR3 is 13 amino acids. CDR3 sequence reads: CAMRRDRNTEAFF. CDR3 coding DNA: TGTGCCATGCGGAGGGACAGGAACACTGAAGCTTTCTTT.

This clonotype was observed many times. V gene TRBV6-5 combines with J gene TRBJ2-1, with unresolved D. Between the trimmed V and J ends, which lost 0 bases and 9 bases, there was a span of 12 bases. Per the germline V gene, CDR1 is MNHEY and CDR2 is SVGAGI. This CDR3 contains 14 residues. The DNA of the CDR3 is TGTGCCAGCAGTTACTCGTTTAGAACGGGTGAGCAGTTCTTC. Translation gives CASSYSFRTGEQFF.

This clonotype was seen ten or more times. The chain links TRBV5-1 to TRBJ2-7; D is perhaps TRBD1 or TRBD2 (5 bases each). Germline V gives CDR1 SGHRS, CDR2 YFSETQ. With 4 bases removed from V and 6 bases from J, the gap between germline ends came to 14 bases. The CDR3 runs 13 residues. The CDR3 loop is CASSPRGAGEQYF. The CDR3 nucleotides read TGCGCCAGCAGCCCGAGAGGGGCAGGCGAGCAGTACTTC.

This clonotype has just a few counts. The V gene is TRBV12-3 or TRBV12-4, the J gene TRBJ1-3; the D is unclear. V was clipped by 8 bases and J by 1 base, with 12 bases between them. This CDR3 contains 14 residues. The CDR3 DNA is TGTGCCAGCGTTGCCTGGGTTTCTGGAAACACCATATATTTT. This encodes CASVAWVSGNTIYF.

This clonotype was seen a handful of times. This chain links TRBV28 with TRBJ1-1; D is ambiguous. CDR3 length equals 14 residues. The germline V gene has CDR1 MDHEN and CDR2 SYDVKM. V lost 4 bases and J lost 2, with 11 bases in between. DNA for the CDR3: TGTGCCAGCAGTTCTCCACATGGAAACACTGAAGCTTTCTTT. Its protein is CASSSPHGNTEAFF.

This clonotype was found many times. The chain recombines TRBV5-1 with TRBJ1-1; a weak D match, TRBD1 (6 bases). Germline V gene data show CDR1 as SGHRS and CDR2 as YFSETQ. V gave up 4 bases and J gave up 6 bases, with 19 bases separating them. This CDR3 contains 15 residues. In nucleotides, the CDR3 is TGCGCCAGCAGCCCCAAATTACAGGGATCGCCTGAAGCTTTCTTT. It is translated as CASSPKLQGSPEAFF.

Many counts were recorded for this clonotype. The V gene is TRBV27, the J gene TRBJ1-1, with D possibly matching TRBD1 (5 bases). The germline V gene has CDR1 MNHEY and CDR2 SMNVEV (reference sequence). The CDR3 covers 15 residues. The V gene lost 6 bases and the J gene lost 3 bases, with 17 bases spanning the gap. CDR3 residues: CASSWEGPEDTEAFF. The DNA of the CDR3 is TGTGCCAGCAGCTGGGAGGGGCCCGAGGACACTGAAGCTTTCTTT.

This clonotype occurred many times. The chain joins TRBV4-3 to TRBJ2-5; D remains ambiguous. The CDR3 consists of 15 residues. Germline lookup yields CDR1 LGHNA and CDR2 YSLEER. V lost 4 bases to trimming and J lost 1 base, with 13 bases between them. CDR3 sequence: CASSPYQDSQETQYF. DNA for the CDR3: TGCGCCAGCAGCCCGTATCAAGACTCCCAAGAGACCCAGTACTTC.

CDR3 in amino acids: CASSPQYGTEAFF. The CDR3 nucleotides are TGTGCCAGCAGTCCACAATATGGTACTGAAGCTTTCTTT. The chain uses TRBV6-2 or TRBV6-3 and TRBJ1-1, with D unclear. Germline V CDR1 and CDR2: MNHEY, SVGEGT. Trimming cost V 5 bases and J 5 bases, with 12 bases left between them. This CDR3 is built from 13 residues.

This clonotype was observed a single time. The chain couples TRBV5-3 to TRBJ2-5; D possibly matches TRBD1 or TRBD2 (5 bases each). TRBV5-3 is marked as an open reading frame, function uncertain. The CDR3 runs 13 residues. Trimming took off 9 bases at V and 1 base at J, with 13 bases between the two ends. CDR3: CAMGPGGQETQYF. CDR3 coding DNA: TGTGCCATGGGCCCTGGGGGCCAAGAGACCCAGTACTTC.

The V call is TRBV20-1, the J call TRBJ1-2, with TRBD1 matching 7 bases. Trimming removed 7 bases from V and 5 bases from J; junction bases left unmatched: 16. This CDR3 contains 15 residues. In germline, CDR1 is DFQATT, CDR2 SNEGSKA (reference sequence). CDR3 sequence: CSVTLTHRGGYGYTF. Written as DNA, the CDR3 is TGCAGTGTTACCCTCACCCACAGGGGCGGTTATGGCTACACCTTC.